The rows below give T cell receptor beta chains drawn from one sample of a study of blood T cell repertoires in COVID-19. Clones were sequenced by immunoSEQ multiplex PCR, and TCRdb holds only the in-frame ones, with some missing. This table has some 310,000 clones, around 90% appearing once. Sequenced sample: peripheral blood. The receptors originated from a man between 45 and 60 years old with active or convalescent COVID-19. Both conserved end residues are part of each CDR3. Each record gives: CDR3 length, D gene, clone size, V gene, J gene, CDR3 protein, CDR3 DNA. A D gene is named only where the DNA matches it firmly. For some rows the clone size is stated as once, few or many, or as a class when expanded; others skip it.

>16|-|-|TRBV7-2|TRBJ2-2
CASSFYRVTRTGELFF
TGTGCCAGCAGCTTTTACAGGGTTACTAGGACCGGGGAGCTGTTTTTT
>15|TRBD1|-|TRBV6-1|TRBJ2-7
CASSEATGAGYEQYF
TGTGCCAGCAGTGAAGCAACAGGGGCTGGCTACGAGCAGTACTTC
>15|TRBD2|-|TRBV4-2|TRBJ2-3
CASSQERGATDTQYF
TGTGCCAGCAGCCAAGAGCGGGGGGCCACAGATACGCAGTATTTT
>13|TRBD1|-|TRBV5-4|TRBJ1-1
CASTKDRGAEAFF
TGTGCCAGCACCAAGGACAGGGGCGCTGAAGCTTTCTTT
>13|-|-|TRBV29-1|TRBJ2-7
CSVTKTGLNEQYF
TGCAGCGTTACCAAAACAGGGCTCAACGAGCAGTACTTC
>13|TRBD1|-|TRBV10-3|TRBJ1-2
CAIAPQGVYGYTF
TGTGCCATCGCCCCTCAGGGGGTGTATGGCTACACCTTC
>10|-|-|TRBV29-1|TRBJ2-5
CSALQETQYF
TGCAGCGCTTTACAAGAGACCCAGTACTTC
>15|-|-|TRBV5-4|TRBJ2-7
CASSFSDRPSYEQYF
TGTGCCAGCAGCTTTTCCGACAGGCCCTCCTACGAGCAGTACTTC
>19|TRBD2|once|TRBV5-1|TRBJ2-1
CASSLGRSRGLAAFNEQFF
TGCGCCAGCAGCTTGGGGCGAAGCCGAGGACTAGCAGCTTTCAATGAGCAGTTCTTC
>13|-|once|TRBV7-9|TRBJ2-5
CASSSPGIETQYF
TGTGCCAGCAGCTCCCCCGGGATCGAGACCCAGTACTTC
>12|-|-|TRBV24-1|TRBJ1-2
CATGGGSFGYTF
TGTGCCACCGGCGGGGGCTCCTTTGGCTACACCTTC
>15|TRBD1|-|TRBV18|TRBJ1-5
CASSPEGAGNQPQHF
TGTGCCAGCTCACCAGAGGGGGCAGGCAATCAGCCCCAGCATTTT
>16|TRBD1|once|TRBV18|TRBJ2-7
CASSLTTGSTSYEQYF
TGTGCCAGCTCACTTACGACAGGGTCTACCTCCTACGAGCAGTACTTC
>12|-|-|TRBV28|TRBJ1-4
CASNTYNEKLFF
TGTGCCAGCAATACCTATAATGAAAAACTGTTTTTT
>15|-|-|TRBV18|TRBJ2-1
CASSPSVVTYNEQFF
TGTGCCAGCTCACCCTCAGTCGTTACCTACAATGAGCAGTTCTTC
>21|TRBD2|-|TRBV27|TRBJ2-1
CASSQDTTGTSGGGGYNEQFF
TGTGCCAGCAGCCAAGATACCACCGGGACTAGCGGAGGGGGGGGCTACAATGAGCAGTTCTTC
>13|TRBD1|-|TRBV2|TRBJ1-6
CASDRERNSPLHF
TGTGCCAGCGACAGGGAACGTAATTCACCCCTCCACTTT
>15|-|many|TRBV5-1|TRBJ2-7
CASSLWKEGSYEQYF
TGCGCCAGCAGCTTATGGAAGGAGGGATCCTACGAGCAGTACTTC
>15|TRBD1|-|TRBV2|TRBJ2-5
CASSQITGVQETQYF
TGTGCCAGCAGTCAGATTACAGGGGTCCAAGAGACCCAGTACTTC
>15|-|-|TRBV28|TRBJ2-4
CASSLFGIGKNIQYF
TGTGCCAGCAGTTTATTCGGGATCGGCAAAAACATTCAGTACTTC
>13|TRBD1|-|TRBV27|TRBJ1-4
CASRRTGNEKLFF
TGTGCCAGCAGGCGGACAGGGAATGAAAAACTGTTTTTT
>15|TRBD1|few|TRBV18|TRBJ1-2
CASSPQKTGSAGYTF
TGTGCCAGCTCACCGCAGAAGACAGGGAGTGCTGGCTACACCTTC
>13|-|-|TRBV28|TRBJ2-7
CASSRGNSYEQYF
TGTGCCAGCAGTCGGGGTAACTCCTACGAGCAGTACTTC
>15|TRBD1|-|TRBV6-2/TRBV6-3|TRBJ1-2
CASSYRGTGAFGYTF
TGTGCCAGCAGTTACAGGGGGACAGGGGCATTCGGCTACACCTTC
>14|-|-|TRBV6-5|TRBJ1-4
CASRSMVVNEKLFF
TGTGCCAGCAGGAGCATGGTCGTTAATGAAAAACTGTTTTTT
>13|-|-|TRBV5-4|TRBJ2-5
CASSPDTAATQYF
TGTGCCAGCAGCCCCGATACGGCGGCGACCCAGTACTTC
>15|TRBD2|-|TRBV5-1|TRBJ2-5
CASSLLTGGSETQYF
TGCGCCAGCAGCTTGTTAACGGGAGGTTCAGAGACCCAGTACTTC
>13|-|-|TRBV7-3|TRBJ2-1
CASSQTVYNEQFF
TGTGCCAGCAGCCAGACAGTTTACAATGAGCAGTTCTTC
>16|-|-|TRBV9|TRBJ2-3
CASSARTGVLGDTQYF
TGTGCCAGCAGCGCCCGGACGGGGGTCCTAGGAGATACGCAGTATTTT
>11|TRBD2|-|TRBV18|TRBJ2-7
CASTREGEQYF
TGTGCCAGCACAAGGGAGGGCGAGCAGTACTTC
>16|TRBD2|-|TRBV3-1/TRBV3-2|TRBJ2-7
CASSRGLAGGFDEQYF
TGTGCCAGCAGCCGCGGACTAGCGGGAGGATTCGACGAGCAGTACTTC
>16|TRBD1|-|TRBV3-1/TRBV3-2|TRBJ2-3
CASSRRRTGEADTQYF
TGTGCCAGCAGCCGCCGCCGGACAGGGGAAGCAGATACGCAGTATTTT
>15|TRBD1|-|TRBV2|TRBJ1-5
CASQKSGQQGQPQHF
TGTGCCAGCCAAAAATCGGGACAGCAGGGTCAGCCCCAGCATTTT
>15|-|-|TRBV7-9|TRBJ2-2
CASSLSRGNTGELFF
TGTGCCAGCAGCCTCTCCAGGGGGAACACCGGGGAGCTGTTTTTT
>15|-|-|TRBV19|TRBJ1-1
CASSQARRPNTEAFF
TGTGCCAGTAGCCAAGCCCGTCGTCCGAACACTGAAGCTTTCTTT
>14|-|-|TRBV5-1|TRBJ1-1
CASSLPDRGTEAFF
TGCGCCAGCAGCTTGCCAGACCGAGGGACTGAAGCTTTCTTT
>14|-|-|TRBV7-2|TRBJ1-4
CASSLQGGYEKLFF
TGTGCCAGCAGCCTCCAGGGAGGGTATGAAAAACTGTTTTTT
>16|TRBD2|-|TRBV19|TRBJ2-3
CASSIRGGIGTDTQYF
TGTGCCAGTAGTATCCGGGGGGGCATTGGCACAGATACGCAGTATTTT
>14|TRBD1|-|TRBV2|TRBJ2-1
CASSERQGSNEQFF
TGTGCCAGCAGTGAGAGACAGGGGAGTAATGAGCAGTTCTTC
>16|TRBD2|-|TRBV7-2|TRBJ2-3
CASSLLAGGHTDTQYF
TGTGCCAGCAGCTTACTAGCGGGGGGGCACACAGATACGCAGTATTTT
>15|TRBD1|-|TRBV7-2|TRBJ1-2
CASSLLGQGMSGYTF
TGTGCCAGCAGCTTACTGGGACAGGGGATGAGTGGCTACACCTTC
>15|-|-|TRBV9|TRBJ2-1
CASSPRGTPDNEQFF
TGTGCCAGCAGCCCCCGGGGGACTCCCGACAATGAGCAGTTCTTC
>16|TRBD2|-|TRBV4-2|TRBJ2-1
CASSQEVAGAGDEQFF
TGTGCCAGCAGCCAAGAGGTAGCGGGAGCGGGAGATGAGCAGTTCTTC
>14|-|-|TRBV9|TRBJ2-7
CASSVAGDGYEQYF
TGTGCCAGCAGCGTAGCGGGGGACGGGTACGAGCAGTACTTC
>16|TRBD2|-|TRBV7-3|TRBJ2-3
CASSLFLAGAGDTQYF
TGTGCCAGCAGCTTATTCTTAGCGGGTGCTGGAGATACGCAGTATTTT
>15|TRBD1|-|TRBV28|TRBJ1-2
CASSDSQGSPYGYTF
TGTGCCAGCAGTGACTCACAGGGGTCGCCCTATGGCTACACCTTC
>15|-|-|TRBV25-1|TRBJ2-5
CASSEWRQGGETQYF
TGTGCCAGCAGTGAATGGAGGCAGGGAGGCGAGACCCAGTACTTC
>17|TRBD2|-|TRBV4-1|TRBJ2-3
CASSQKPSPSTSGILYF
TGCGCCAGCAGCCAAAAACCCTCCCCATCGACTAGCGGGATACTGTATTTT